These 31 T cell receptor beta chains were all obtained from the same sample, sequenced in a study of control samples from healthy donors and cancer patients. Only in-frame clones appear in the TCRdb table, and some are missing; sequencing was by immunoSEQ multiplex PCR. The repertoire has 390,000 or so clones, more than 80% of them found once; the top ten carry 5% to 8%. Sequenced sample: PBMCs. The receptors come from a middle-aged man with head and neck cancer.

The rearrangement joins TRBV9 to TRBJ2-7; a possible D gene is TRBD1 (5 bases). V lost 0 bases to trimming and J lost 7 bases, with 17 bases between them. Per the germline V gene, CDR1 is SGDLS and CDR2 is YYNGEE. The CDR3 contains 15 residues. The CDR3 coding sequence is TGTGCCAGCAGCGTAGCTCCGCAGGGTATTTGGGAGCAGTACTTC. It yields the protein CASSVAPQGIWEQYF.

This chain uses TRBV6-1 with TRBJ2-7; the D call may be TRBD1 or TRBD2 (5 bases each). V lost 0 bases to trimming and J lost 2 bases, with 17 bases between them. Germline V lookup: CDR1 MNHNS, CDR2 SASEGT. The CDR3 is 17 residues long. CDR3 sequence reads: CASSEALRGGSTYEQYF. The CDR3 region has the DNA TGTGCCAGCAGTGAAGCGCTTCGGGGCGGCTCAACCTACGAGCAGTACTTC.

The genes are TRBV5-4 and TRBJ1-1; D gene ambiguous. From germline, CDR1 is SGHNT and CDR2 YYREEE (reference sequence). This CDR3 is built from 13 residues. V was trimmed by 0 bases and J by 7 bases, leaving 10 bases between them. The CDR3 sequence: CASSLGARSEAFF. CDR3 nucleotides: TGTGCCAGCAGCTTGGGGGCAAGGAGTGAAGCTTTCTTT.

The chain employs TRBV3-1 (or the pseudogene TRBV3-2) and TRBJ2-5; D is possibly TRBD1 (6 bases). Per the germline V gene, CDR1 is LGHDT and CDR2 is YNNKEL (reference sequence). V gave up 5 bases and J gave up 4 bases, with 14 bases separating them. There are 14 residues in the CDR3. The CDR3 DNA reads TGTGCCAGCAGCGGTGGGGGCCAGGGAGAGACCCAGTACTTC. Encoded protein: CASSGGGQGETQYF.

The chain uses TRBV4-1 and TRBJ2-7; TRBD2 might be the D (6 bases). Between the trimmed V and J ends, which lost 1 base and 3 bases, there was a span of 10 bases. Germline values: CDR1 MGHRA, CDR2 YSYEKL. This CDR3 has 14 residues. The CDR3 spells CASSQGLVYYEQYF. CDR3 DNA sequence: TGCGCCAGCAGCCAAGGACTAGTTTACTACGAGCAGTACTTC.

The chain carries TRBV5-1 and TRBJ2-3; TRBD1 matches 8 bases. The CDR3 contains 13 residues. The V gene end was trimmed by 4 bases and the J gene end by 3 bases; junction bases not matched to a gene: 1. Germline V lookup: CDR1 SGHRS, CDR2 YFSETQ. CDR3 DNA: TGCGCCAGCAGCAGACAGGGGACAGATACGCAGTATTTT. Translation gives CASSRQGTDTQYF.

This sequence joins TRBV27 and TRBJ1-2; D call uncertain. V gave up 5 bases and J gave up 5 bases, with 12 bases separating them. There are 13 residues in the CDR3. Germline CDR1 is MNHEY and CDR2 is SMNVEV (reference sequence). Here the CDR3 DNA reads TGTGCCAGCAGTCCTGGACGGTCATATGGCTACACCTTC. Residues: CASSPGRSYGYTF.

The chain employs TRBV19 and TRBJ2-2, with 8 positions matching TRBD1. Trimming cost V 4 bases and J 4 bases; bases outside gene matches: 5. CDR3 length equals 15 residues. Germline values: CDR1 LNHDA, CDR2 SQIVND (reference sequence). The CDR3, as DNA: TGTGCCAGTAGTACCTGGACAGGGAGCACCGGGGAGCTGTTTTTT. Translating it yields CASSTWTGSTGELFF.

The V and J genes are TRBV6-5 and TRBJ2-1; 10 bases are a match to TRBD2. V dropped 6 bases and J dropped 6; count of bases not matched to a gene: 8. CDR1 MNHEY and CDR2 SVGAGI come from the germline V gene. The CDR3 has 15 amino acids. The CDR3: CASSSPTSGRNEQFF. Here the CDR3 DNA reads TGTGCCAGCAGCTCCCCGACTAGCGGGCGCAATGAGCAGTTCTTC.

V usage is TRBV7-9 and J usage is TRBJ1-5; D might be TRBD1 (6 bases). Germline assignment: CDR1 SEHNR and CDR2 FQNEAQ (reference sequence). V lost 5 bases, J lost 0 bases, and 11 bases lay in between. The CDR3 length is 15 residues. CDR3 amino acids: CASSTDRDSNQPQHF. DNA of the CDR3: TGTGCCAGCAGCACGGACAGAGATAGCAATCAGCCCCAGCATTTT.

The chain joins TRBV11-2 to TRBJ2-7; 11 positions agree with TRBD2. The germline CDR1 and CDR2 sequences are SGHAT and FQNNGV. V was pared by 5 bases and J by 2 bases, with 5 bases of the junction left unmatched. This CDR3 is 15 amino acids long. CDR3 loop: CASSAGTSGTYEQYF. For the CDR3, the DNA is TGTGCCAGCAGCGCCGGGACTAGCGGTACCTACGAGCAGTACTTC.

The chain uses TRBV11-1 and TRBJ2-1; 7 bases are a match to TRBD1. J lost 5 bases, V lost 5 bases, and 3 bases had no gene match. The length of the CDR3 is 13 residues. Germline V gene data show CDR1 as SGHAT and CDR2 as FQDESV (reference sequence). CDR3 nucleotide sequence: TGTGCCAGCAGCCCTGACAGGGACAATGAGCAGTTCTTC. Translation gives CASSPDRDNEQFF.

The chain recombines TRBV5-6 with TRBJ2-1; 7 bases agree with TRBD2. Germline V gene data show CDR1 as SGHDT and CDR2 as YYEEEE. The trim removed 0 bases at V and 0 bases at J, leaving 3 bases unmatched. The CDR3 extends over 16 amino acids. The CDR3 sequence: CASSLGGGSSYNEQFF. CDR3 bases: TGTGCCAGCAGCTTGGGGGGCGGGAGCTCCTACAATGAGCAGTTCTTC. The whole variable domain, filled in from reference TRBV5-6 and TRBJ2-1, reads DAGVTQSPTHLIKTRGQQVTLRCSPKSGHDTVSWYQQALGQGPQFIFQYYEEEERQRGNFPDRFSGHQFPNYSSELNVNALLLGDSALYLCASSLGGGSSYNEQFFGPGTRLTVL.

Concerning this clone itself: The same CDR3 can be traced to other DNA sequences in this sample. This chain links TRBV9 with TRBJ2-1, with 11 bases aligning to TRBD2. Germline CDR1 is SGDLS and CDR2 is YYNGEE. The CDR3 extends over 16 amino acids. The trim removed 2 bases at V and 2 bases at J, leaving 3 bases unmatched. The CDR3 sequence: CASSVLAGGTYNEQFF. The CDR3, as DNA: TGTGCCAGCAGCGTCTTAGCGGGGGGGACCTACAATGAGCAGTTCTTC. The complete variable domain, with remaining parts taken from reference TRBV9 and TRBJ2-1, reads DSGVTQTPKHLITATGQRVTLRCSPRSGDLSVYWYQQSLDQGLQFLIQYYNGEERAKGNILERFSAQQFPDLHSELNLSSLELGDSALYFCASSVLAGGTYNEQFFGPGTRLTVL.

The V call is TRBV19, the J call TRBJ2-1; TRBD2 matches 8 bases. Germline values: CDR1 LNHDA, CDR2 SQIVND (reference sequence). After removal of 5 bases from V and 5 bases from J, the junction contained 5 bases not matched to a gene. The CDR3 spans 14 residues. CDR3 residues: CASSQTGGNNEQFF. The CDR3 coding sequence is TGTGCCAGTAGTCAAACGGGGGGGAACAATGAGCAGTTCTTC.

V gene TRBV6-5 combines with J gene TRBJ2-3, with 9 bases identical to TRBD1. The CDR3 has 15 residues. Germline CDR1 and CDR2: MNHEY and SVGAGI. With V trimmed by 7 bases and J by 2 bases, 7 bases remained unmatched. CDR3 sequence (DNA): TGTGCCAGCAACAGGGGGCAATTCACCACAGATACGCAGTATTTT. Amino acids: CASNRGQFTTDTQYF.

Concerning this clone: The same CDR3 also results from other DNA sequences found in this sample. In DNA, the CDR3 is TGCGCCAGCAGCTTAAACACTGAAGCTTTCTTT. Residues: CASSLNTEAFF. The V gene is TRBV5-1, the J gene TRBJ1-1, with D unresolved. Germline-derived CDR1 and CDR2 are SGHRS and YFSETQ. The CDR3 spans 11 residues. The germline V and J ends were trimmed by 2 bases and 2 bases, with 1 base remaining between them. Full variable domain (outside the CDR3, taken from reference TRBV5-1 and TRBJ1-1): KAGVTQTPRYLIKTRGQQVTLSCSPISGHRSVSWYQQTPGQGLQFLFEYFSETQRNKGNFPGRFSGRQFSNSRSEMNVSTLELGDSALYLCASSLNTEAFFGQGTRLTVV.

The chain employs TRBV28 and TRBJ2-1; D remains ambiguous. V was trimmed by 7 bases and J by 0 bases, leaving 7 bases between them. The CDR3 runs 13 residues. CDR1 MDHEN and CDR2 SYDVKM come from the germline V gene. CDR3 residues: CASMLSSYNEQFF. CDR3 DNA: TGTGCCAGCATGCTGAGCTCCTACAATGAGCAGTTCTTC. Using reference TRBV28 and TRBJ2-1 for the parts outside the CDR3, the full variable domain is DVKVTQSSRYLVKRTGEKVFLECVQDMDHENMFWYRQDPGLGLRLIYFSYDVKMKEKGDIPEGYSVSREKKERFSLILESASTNQTSMYLCASMLSSYNEQFFGPGTRLTVL.

This clone appeared a single time. The chain has TRBV29-1 and TRBJ2-3; D is possibly TRBD2 (5 bases). The V end was cut by 6 bases, the J end by 1 base, with 14 bases between. This CDR3 contains 14 residues. CDR1 and CDR2 from the germline V gene are SQVTM and ANQGSEA. The CDR3 here is CSVARTRGTDTQYF. The CDR3 coding sequence is TGCAGCGTGGCTCGGACGAGGGGCACAGATACGCAGTATTTT.

This chain connects TRBV30 to TRBJ1-3; D uncertain. The ends were cut back, 0 bases at V and 6 bases at J, with 3 bases in the middle. There are 11 residues in the CDR3. Germline CDR1 is GTSNPN and CDR2 is SVGIG (reference sequence). The DNA for the CDR3 is TGTGCCTGGAGTGTGTCAAACACCATATATTTT. It is translated as CAWSVSNTIYF.

CDR3 DNA: TGCGCCAGCAGCCAACTTACTCTGGCCGTTTCGGGGGACAGGGGAGGGTTCGGCTACACCTTC. This translates into CASSQLTLAVSGDRGGFGYTF. The chain is built from TRBV4-1 and TRBJ1-2; 10 bases map to TRBD1. Germline CDR1 is MGHRA and CDR2 is YSYEKL. V shed 2 bases, J shed 8 bases, and the junction held 26 bases outside the gene matches. The CDR3 loop spans 21 amino acids.

The V and J genes are TRBV7-9 and TRBJ2-1, with D possibly TRBD2 on 6 matching bases. The CDR3 is 15 residues long. The germline V gene encodes CDR1 SEHNR and CDR2 FQNEAQ (reference sequence). V was trimmed by 5 bases and J by 9 bases, leaving 20 bases between them. CDR3 DNA: TGTGCCAGCAGCCCCTCGTTGGTTTTCGGGAGTGAGCAGTTCTTC. Encoded protein: CASSPSLVFGSEQFF.

The chain combines TRBV28 with TRBJ1-2; D is possibly TRBD1 (5 bases). Germline loops: CDR1 MDHEN, CDR2 SYDVKM. V was cut by 8 bases and J by 6 bases, with 19 bases left in between. This CDR3 comprises 14 residues. The CDR3 region has the DNA TGTGCCAGCGCCATAGGGGCCCCCTTCGATGGCTACACCTTC. Its protein product is CASAIGAPFDGYTF.

The rearrangement joins TRBV7-3 to TRBJ2-6; possibly TRBD2 for D (5 bases). The V end was cut by 6 bases, the J end by 0 bases, with 21 bases between. This CDR3 region has 19 residues. CDR1 and CDR2 (germline): SGHTA, FQGTGA. CDR3 nucleotides: TGTGCCAGCAGTCGACGAGGATGGGTAGACTACTCTGGGGCCAACGTCCTGACTTTC. Protein sequence: CASSRRGWVDYSGANVLTF.

The rearrangement joins TRBV5-5 to TRBJ2-5; D possibly corresponds to TRBD2 (5 bases). The germline V gene encodes CDR1 SGHKS and CDR2 YYEKEE (reference sequence). CDR3 length equals 12 residues. The V and J ends lost 5 bases and 2 bases respectively, with 7 bases between them. The CDR3 DNA sequence: TGTGCCAGCAGGGAGGTTCAAGAGACCCAGTACTTC. Protein: CASREVQETQYF. Drawing the rest from reference TRBV5-5 and TRBJ2-5, the complete variable domain is DAGVTQSPTHLIKTRGQQVTLRCSPISGHKSVSWYQQVLGQGPQFIFQYYEKEERGRGNFPDRFSARQFPNYSSELNVNALLLGDSALYLCASREVQETQYFGPGTRLLVL.

The chain couples TRBV7-2 to TRBJ1-5; D might be TRBD1 (6 bases). V gave up 5 bases and J gave up 5 bases, with 13 bases separating them. Germline V gene data show CDR1 as SGHTA and CDR2 as FQGNSA. The CDR3 consists of 14 residues. This CDR3 reads CASSRDSGDQPQHF. CDR3 nucleotide sequence: TGTGCCAGCAGCCGGGACTCAGGGGATCAGCCCCAGCATTTT.

V and J are TRBV5-1 and TRBJ2-1, with 8 nucleotides matching TRBD2. V lost 4 bases and J lost 0; bases outside the gene matches: 6. This CDR3 is 16 amino acids long. The germline V gene encodes CDR1 SGHRS and CDR2 YFSETQ. CDR3 region: CASSREGTSSYNEQFF. Written as DNA, the CDR3 is TGCGCCAGCAGCCGGGAAGGGACTAGCTCCTACAATGAGCAGTTCTTC. Combining the CDR3 with reference TRBV5-1 and TRBJ2-1 gives the whole variable domain KAGVTQTPRYLIKTRGQQVTLSCSPISGHRSVSWYQQTPGQGLQFLFEYFSETQRNKGNFPGRFSGRQFSNSRSEMNVSTLELGDSALYLCASSREGTSSYNEQFFGPGTRLTVL.

The rearrangement joins TRBV29-1 to TRBJ2-7; D call uncertain. Per the germline V gene, CDR1 is SQVTM and CDR2 is ANQGSEA. Deletions cut 4 bases from V and 2 bases from J, with 6 bases between. CDR3 size: 11 residues. CDR3 nucleotide sequence: TGCAGCGTTGGGCAGGCCTACGAGCAGTACTTC. Translating gives CSVGQAYEQYF.

V and J are TRBV27 and TRBJ1-2, with 8 bases aligning to TRBD1. V trimming: 4 bases; J trimming: 7 bases; junction bases outside the gene matches: 2. The CDR3 has 12 amino acids. The germline gives CDR1 MNHEY, CDR2 SMNVEV (reference sequence). CDR3 protein: CASSSTGGGYTF. The DNA of the CDR3 is TGTGCCAGCAGTTCCACAGGGGGTGGCTACACCTTC.

The chain carries TRBV7-3 and TRBJ2-6; D not resolved. Germline V lookup: CDR1 SGHTA, CDR2 FQGTGA. CDR3 size: 15 residues. The ends were cut back, 4 bases at V and 2 bases at J, with 9 bases in the middle. The CDR3 spells CASSSDGTGANVLTF. DNA for the CDR3: TGTGCCAGCAGCTCGGACGGAACTGGGGCCAACGTCCTGACTTTC.

The gene calls are TRBV7-2 and TRBJ1-3; no clear D. V lost 5 bases, J lost 1 base, and 12 bases lay in between. Germline V gene data show CDR1 as SGHTA and CDR2 as FQGNSA. This CDR3 contains 15 residues. The CDR3 reads CASSQGRVSGNTIYF. The CDR3 nucleotides read TGTGCCAGCAGCCAAGGGAGGGTTTCTGGAAACACCATATATTTT.